The entry below gives a single T cell receptor (beta chain) sequence along with its context. Unique molecular identifiers were incorporated when the TCRbeta library was constructed. One entry per CDR3 protein, called by TCRdb with MiXCR from the PCR reads. The data contain fewer than 700,000 distinct CDR3 sequences, 13% of them singletons. This CDR3 region has 16 residues. These data belong to a study of T-cell reconstitution after alpha-beta-depleted transplantation in children. The rearrangement uses TRBV21-1 and TRBJ2-7; the table calls TRBD1, which could not be checked here. TRBV21-1 is classified as a pseudogene. This material consisted of PBMCs, mostly from graft donor cells, taken 360 days after TCRalphabeta/CD19-depleted stem cell transplant. The sequence came from a male patient younger than 18 who had a stem cell transplant for acute myeloid leukemia, so the T cells may come from the graft donor. CDR3 in amino acids: CASSKVLGLPAGRQYF. CDR3 bases: TGTGCCAGCAGCAAAGTCCTAGGACTCCCGGCGGGTCGGCAGTACTTC.